This T cell receptor (beta chain) was recorded in a study of a mutant IDH1 vaccine in newly diagnosed glioma. Study at large: Prior therapy was radiotherapy, temozolomide, or both; most received both. Study-level results: In around 93% of patients, immune responses induced by the vaccine occurred.

This clone was seen a few times. Its antigen is still unknown. The data were produced by immunoSEQ multiplex PCR, yet TCRdb's version contains in-frame clones alone and is incomplete. The sample yields about 120,000 clones, 90% seen once. The time point here: week 11, during vaccination. One vaccine dose held 300 ug of mutant IDH1 20-mer peptide and came with topical imiquimod. In every donor, the tumor was a new WHO grade 3 or 4 IDH1-mutant, ATRX-lost astrocytoma. This sample comprised PBMCs, obtained from a glioma patient whose treatment included an IDH1 peptide vaccine. The receptor comes from a woman in her forties or fifties with glioma.

CDR3 sequence: CASSVDGRPSGNTIYF. CDR3 nucleotide sequence: TGTGCCAGCAGCGTAGATGGCAGGCCCTCTGGAAACACCATATATTTT. The V call is TRBV9, the J call TRBJ1-3; D uncertain. V gave up 0 bases and J gave up 0 bases, with 10 bases separating them. The V gene's germline CDR1 is SGDLS and CDR2 YYNGEE. The CDR3 sequence is 16 residues long.